These 18 T cell receptor beta chains were sequenced from one sample in a study of technical replicates of blood from a few donors. Only in-frame clones appear in the TCRdb table, and some are missing; sequencing was by immunoSEQ multiplex PCR. The sample lists around 83,000 clones, roughly 94% occurring once. The sample was T cells isolated from PBMCs. The receptors were sampled from a human donor in good health.

J is TRBJ2-2 and V is TRBV5-1; the match to TRBD2 covers 11 bases. Germline V gives CDR1 SGHRS, CDR2 YFSETQ. This CDR3 spans 17 amino acids. Trimming cost V 0 bases and J 4 bases; bases outside gene matches: 5. This CDR3 is CASSLDPGTSGTGELFF. For the CDR3, the DNA is TGCGCCAGCAGCTTGGACCCCGGGACTAGCGGCACCGGGGAGCTGTTTTTT.

The chain carries TRBV25-1 and TRBJ2-7; 7 bases agree with TRBD2. Germline loops: CDR1 MGHDK, CDR2 SYGVNS. This CDR3 is built from 13 residues. Germline trimming cut 3 bases from V and 9 bases from J; bases unmatched to any gene: 8. The CDR3: CASSDRRERGQYF. The CDR3 nucleotides read TGTGCCAGCAGTGACCGGCGGGAGCGGGGGCAGTACTTC.

This clone was counted once. The chain is built from TRBV20-1 and TRBJ2-7; a possible D gene is TRBD1 (6 bases). The germline CDR1 and CDR2 sequences are DFQATT and SNEGSKA (reference sequence). The ends were cut back, 1 base at V and 6 bases at J, with 7 bases in the middle. This CDR3 spans 11 amino acids. The CDR3 loop reads CSARGDTEQYF. Written as DNA, the CDR3 is TGCAGTGCTAGAGGGGACACCGAGCAGTACTTC.

The J gene is TRBJ1-2, the V gene TRBV18; 7 bases map to TRBD1. From germline, CDR1 is KGHSH and CDR2 LQKENI. The CDR3 loop spans 15 amino acids. The V gene end was trimmed by 2 bases and the J gene end by 4 bases; junction bases not matched to a gene: 7. The CDR3 sequence: CASSPTGQEPYGYTF. Written as DNA, the CDR3 is TGTGCCAGCTCACCAACCGGACAGGAACCCTATGGCTACACCTTC.

V gene TRBV6-4 combines with J gene TRBJ2-3; 7 nucleotides line up with TRBD1. V lost 4 bases and J lost 2; bases outside the gene matches: 3. This CDR3 contains 14 residues. The germline CDR1 and CDR2 sequences are MRHNA and SNTAGT. The CDR3 DNA reads TGTGCCAGCAGTGCTGACAGGGACACAGATACGCAGTATTTT. It codes for CASSADRDTDTQYF.

The chain links TRBV5-1 to TRBJ2-7; 9 bases align to TRBD2. Germline V gene data show CDR1 as SGHRS and CDR2 as YFSETQ. This CDR3 has 16 amino acids. The V gene end was trimmed by 0 bases and the J gene end by 5 bases; junction bases not matched to a gene: 9. The CDR3 here is CASSLGPTSGRHEQYF. DNA for the CDR3: TGCGCCAGCAGCTTGGGACCCACTAGCGGGCGACACGAGCAGTACTTC. Supplemented by reference TRBV5-1 and TRBJ2-7, the full variable domain reads KAGVTQTPRYLIKTRGQQVTLSCSPISGHRSVSWYQQTPGQGLQFLFEYFSETQRNKGNFPGRFSGRQFSNSRSEMNVSTLELGDSALYLCASSLGPTSGRHEQYFGPGTRLTVT.

The chain joins TRBV4-1 to TRBJ1-4, with a possible D match to TRBD1 (6 bases). V lost 2 bases and J lost 6, with 13 bases in between. This CDR3 comprises 15 residues. Germline V gives CDR1 MGHRA, CDR2 YSYEKL. CDR3 bases: TGCGCCAGCAGCCAACCGGGGGGGCGAGATGAAAAACTGTTTTTT. Translation: CASSQPGGRDEKLFF.

The chain has TRBV4-1 and TRBJ2-1, with 11 bases fitting TRBD2. The CDR3 length is 17 residues. V lost 0 bases and J lost 4; bases outside the gene matches: 5. Germline CDR1 reads MGHRA; CDR2 reads YSYEKL. The CDR3 loop reads CASSQEGGTSGYNEQFF. CDR3 in DNA: TGCGCCAGCAGCCAAGAAGGCGGGACTAGCGGTTACAATGAGCAGTTCTTC.

This CDR3 is CASSQGGVGQETQYF. The CDR3 region has the DNA TGTGCCAGCAGCCAGGGGGGAGTGGGCCAAGAGACCCAGTACTTC. J is TRBJ2-5 and V is TRBV11-3; a weak D match, TRBD1 (7 bases). Germline CDR1 is SGHNT and CDR2 is YENEEA. Trimming took off 5 bases at V and 1 base at J, with 14 bases between the two ends. The CDR3 is 15 amino acids.

This clone has a single count. The genes are TRBV7-9 and TRBJ1-4, with 9 bases lining up with TRBD1. The CDR3 loop spans 14 amino acids. Germline V gene sequence: CDR1 SEHNR, CDR2 FQNEAQ (reference sequence). Losses at the gene ends were 3 bases for V and 8 bases for J; bases not matched to a gene: 4. The CDR3 loop reads CASSFGTGREKLFF. CDR3 coding DNA: TGTGCCAGCAGCTTCGGGACAGGGCGGGAAAAACTGTTTTTT.

V is TRBV29-1 and J is TRBJ1-4; TRBD1 agrees at 7 bases. There are 14 residues in the CDR3. CDR1 and CDR2 from the germline V gene are SQVTM and ANQGSEA. V was pared by 4 bases and J by 6 bases, with 8 bases of the junction left unmatched. CDR3 nucleotides: TGCAGCGTTGCCAGACAGGGCCTGGATGAAAAACTGTTTTTT. This encodes CSVARQGLDEKLFF.

CDR3 amino acids: CASSLSLSPYNEQFF. The CDR3 bases are TGCGCCAGCAGCTTAAGTCTAAGCCCCTACAATGAGCAGTTCTTC. This chain uses TRBV5-1 with TRBJ2-1; D unclear. V dropped 2 bases and J dropped 2 bases, with 11 bases sitting between them. The CDR3 loop spans 15 amino acids. CDR1 SGHRS and CDR2 YFSETQ come from the germline V gene.

CDR3 DNA: TGTGCCAGCAGTTTCGTGGTAGCGGGGACGGATACGCAGTATTTT. Amino acids: CASSFVVAGTDTQYF. The rearrangement links TRBV27 to TRBJ2-3; TRBD2 agrees at 8 bases. Per germline, CDR1 MNHEY and CDR2 SMNVEV (reference sequence). J was trimmed by 6 bases and V by 3 bases; bases with no gene match: 8. The CDR3 has 15 amino acids.

The rearrangement joins TRBV4-1 to TRBJ2-5; the match to TRBD2 covers 8 bases. The J segment lost 9 bases and the V segment lost 1 base, leaving 7 bases of the junction unmatched. The CDR3 sequence is 14 residues long. Germline values: CDR1 MGHRA, CDR2 YSYEKL. The CDR3: CASSQVLAGPSQYF. CDR3 coding DNA: TGCGCCAGCAGCCAAGTATTAGCGGGGCCTTCCCAGTACTTC.

The V call is TRBV6-5, the J call TRBJ1-3; TRBD1 matches at 10 bases. V dropped 8 bases and J dropped 8; count of bases not matched to a gene: 3. CDR1 MNHEY and CDR2 SVGAGI come from the germline V gene. The CDR3 sequence is 12 residues long. The CDR3, as DNA: TGTGCCAGCTGGGACAGGGGATACACCATATATTTT. Protein: CASWDRGYTIYF.

The V gene is TRBV9, the J gene TRBJ2-2; the match to TRBD1 covers 11 bases. The length of the CDR3 is 17 residues. The V gene end was trimmed by 0 bases and the J gene end by 9 bases; junction bases not matched to a gene: 10. CDR1 is SGDLS, CDR2 YYNGEE, per germline. CDR3 sequence reads: CASSVADGTGGVRELFF. CDR3 in DNA: TGTGCCAGCAGCGTAGCCGACGGGACAGGGGGTGTCAGGGAGCTGTTTTTT. Together with reference TRBV9 and TRBJ2-2, the CDR3 gives the full variable domain: DSGVTQTPKHLITATGQRVTLRCSPRSGDLSVYWYQQSLDQGLQFLIQYYNGEERAKGNILERFSAQQFPDLHSELNLSSLELGDSALYFCASSVADGTGGVRELFFGEGSRLTVL.

The chain has TRBV4-2 and TRBJ1-2; D remains unclear. The CDR3 runs 15 residues. CDR1 is LGHNA and CDR2 is YNFKEQ in the germline V gene. Trimming removed 0 bases from V and 4 bases from J, with 12 bases in between. CDR3 in amino acids: CASSQEAGVAYGYTF. DNA for the CDR3: TGTGCCAGCAGCCAAGAGGCGGGCGTAGCCTATGGCTACACCTTC.

This chain connects TRBV29-1 to TRBJ2-7; 11 bases map to TRBD1. With V trimmed by 6 bases and J by 2 bases, 0 bases remained unmatched. This CDR3 spans 12 amino acids. The germline V gene has CDR1 SQVTM and CDR2 ANQGSEA. CDR3 DNA: TGCAGCGTGGGACAGGGGGCCTACGAGCAGTACTTC. Its protein product is CSVGQGAYEQYF.